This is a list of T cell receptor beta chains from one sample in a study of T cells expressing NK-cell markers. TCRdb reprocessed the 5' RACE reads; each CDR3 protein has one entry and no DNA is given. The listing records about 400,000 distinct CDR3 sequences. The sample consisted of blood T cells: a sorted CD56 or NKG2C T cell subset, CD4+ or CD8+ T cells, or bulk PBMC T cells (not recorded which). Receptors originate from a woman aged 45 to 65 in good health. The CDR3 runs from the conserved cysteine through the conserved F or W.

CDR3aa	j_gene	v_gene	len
CASSENLELFF	TRBJ2-2	TRBV25-1	11
CSVAGLADSTDTQYF	TRBJ2-3	TRBV29-1	15
CASSSPAGRETQYF	TRBJ2-5	TRBV5-4	14
CASRPDRVVAEAFF	TRBJ1-1	TRBV6-5	14
CARQGYSYNEQFF	TRBJ2-1	TRBV2	13
CASSHSGGSYNEQFF	TRBJ2-1	TRBV11-2	15
CASSLLMLTEAFF	TRBJ1-1	TRBV11-2	13
CASSGRNEQFF	TRBJ2-1	TRBV11-3	11
CASSPDEKLFF	TRBJ1-4	TRBV28	11
CASRGGLAGLRGEEQYF	TRBJ2-7	TRBV5-1	17
CASSSGVARGEQFF	TRBJ2-1	TRBV5-5	14
CASSSFRDGELFF	TRBJ2-2	TRBV11-2	13
CASRTGASYNEQFF	TRBJ2-1	TRBV7-2	14
CASSGTGMGNTEAFF	TRBJ1-1	TRBV14	15
CASIPHYPSGNEQFF	TRBJ2-1	TRBV27	15
CSVTGREKRADTQYF	TRBJ2-3	TRBV29-1	15
CASSYSPGSGNTIYF	TRBJ1-3	TRBV6-5	15
CASSLLLGGQYGYTF	TRBJ1-2	TRBV7-9	15
CASSLGEPDTQYF	TRBJ2-3	TRBV12-3/TRBV12-4	13
CATKRHHSYNEQFF	TRBJ2-1	TRBV24-1	14
CSARDGGAPTQYF	TRBJ2-3	TRBV20-1	13
CASSRLASNDEQFF	TRBJ2-1	TRBV12-3/TRBV12-4	14
CASSIRGTNTDTQYF	TRBJ2-3	TRBV19	15
CASSLIAVGGANVLTF	TRBJ2-6	TRBV7-9	16
CASSLTPPARRSYNEQFF	TRBJ2-1	TRBV7-2	18
CSVASQGGTQYF	TRBJ2-3	TRBV29-1	12
CASSLAVAQGNQPQHF	TRBJ1-5	TRBV7-9	16
CAISSPWRDSSYNEQFF	TRBJ2-1	TRBV10-3	17
CASSFGSFRDEQFF	TRBJ2-1	TRBV12-3/TRBV12-4	14
CASSFDEGARYEQYF	TRBJ2-7	TRBV12-3/TRBV12-4	15
CASSHKGGVTQYF	TRBJ2-5	TRBV14	13
CALTSGRGDTQYF	TRBJ2-3	TRBV30	13
CASRALTSGLTGELFF	TRBJ2-2	TRBV2	16
CASSSQGADYGYTF	TRBJ1-2	TRBV5-1	14
CASSESVIQYF	TRBJ2-4	TRBV25-1	11